The present entry profiles one T cell receptor (beta chain) with its context. Its target is not known. For repertoire sequencing, the TCR beta CDR3 regions were amplified from RNA transcripts. RT-PCR with HTBI primers came first, then second-round multiplex PCR. TCRdb called the multiplex PCR reads again in MiXCR, with one record for every CDR3 protein. The sample records hundreds of thousands of distinct CDR3 sequences, around 40% being singletons. This sample was included in a study of Graves' ophthalmopathy and Graves' hyperthyroidism. On the study more broadly: Prior to any treatment, peripheral blood was collected at the time of initial diagnosis.

In donors with ophthalmopathy, activity was moderate-to-severe, with CAS ≥3, NOSPECS ≥4 and duration under 3 months. PBMCs had their origin in fresh peripheral blood (10 ml). The junction had 9 bases not matched to a gene; V was cut back by 5 bases and J by 7 bases. The germline V gene encodes CDR1 SQVTM and CDR2 ANQGSEA. The CDR3 is made up of 13 amino acids. General study points: In blood, most expanded thyroid clonotypes above 0.001 frequency were also detected.

Sequencing used peripheral blood. The J gene is TRBJ2-5, the V gene TRBV29-1; 8 bases line up with TRBD1. This TCR came from an adult man with Graves' ophthalmopathy. CDR3 protein: CSVRETGDRTQYF. CDR3 in DNA: TGCAGCGTTCGAGAGACAGGGGATCGGACCCAGTACTTC.